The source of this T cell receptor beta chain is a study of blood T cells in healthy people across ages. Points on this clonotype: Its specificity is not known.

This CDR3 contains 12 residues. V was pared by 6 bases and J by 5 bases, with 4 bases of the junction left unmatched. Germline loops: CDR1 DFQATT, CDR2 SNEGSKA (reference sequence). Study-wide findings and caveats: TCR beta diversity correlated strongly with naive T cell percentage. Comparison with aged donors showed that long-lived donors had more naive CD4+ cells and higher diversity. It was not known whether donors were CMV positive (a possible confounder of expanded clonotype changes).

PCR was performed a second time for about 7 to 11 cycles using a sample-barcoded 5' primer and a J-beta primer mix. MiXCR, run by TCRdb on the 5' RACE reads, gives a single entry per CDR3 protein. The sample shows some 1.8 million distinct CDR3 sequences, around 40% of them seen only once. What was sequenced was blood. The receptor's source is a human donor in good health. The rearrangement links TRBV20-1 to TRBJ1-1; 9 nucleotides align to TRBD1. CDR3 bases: TGCAGTGCCGCAGACAGGGGGACTGAAGCTTTCTTT. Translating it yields CSAADRGTEAFF.